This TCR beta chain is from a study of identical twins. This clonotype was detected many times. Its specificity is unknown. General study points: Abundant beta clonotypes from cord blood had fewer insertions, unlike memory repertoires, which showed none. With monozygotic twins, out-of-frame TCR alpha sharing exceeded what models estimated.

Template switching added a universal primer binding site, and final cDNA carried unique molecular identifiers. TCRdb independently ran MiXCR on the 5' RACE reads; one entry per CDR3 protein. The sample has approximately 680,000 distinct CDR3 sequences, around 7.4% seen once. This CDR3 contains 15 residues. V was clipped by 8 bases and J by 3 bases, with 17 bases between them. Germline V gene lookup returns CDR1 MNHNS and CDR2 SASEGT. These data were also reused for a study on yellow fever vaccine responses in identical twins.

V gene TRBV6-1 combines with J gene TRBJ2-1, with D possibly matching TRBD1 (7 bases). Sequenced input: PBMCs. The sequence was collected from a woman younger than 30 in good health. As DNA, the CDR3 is TGTGCCAGCTCCGTAGGAGGGGGCTTCTACAATGAGCAGTTCTTC. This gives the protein CASSVGGGFYNEQFF.